The rows below give T cell receptor beta chains drawn from one sample of a study of blood T cell repertoires in COVID-19. Sequencing was performed with immunoSEQ multiplex PCR; in TCRdb, only in-frame clones are kept and a portion is missing. Here the sample spans under 70,000 clones, roughly 80% being singletons. Material for sequencing was peripheral blood. All receptors derive from a man between 60 and 75 years old with acute or convalescent COVID-19. The CDR3 runs from the conserved cysteine through the conserved F or W. The D gene is left open where the match is weak. Where a row states a size, it is once, few, many or the class of an expanded clone; other rows omit it.

J gene: TRBJ2-7
V gene: TRBV5-1
D gene: NA
clone size: NA
CDR3 DNA: TGCGCCAGCAGCTTGGACAGGAACTACGAGCAGTACTTC
CDR3 protein: CASSLDRNYEQYF

J gene: TRBJ2-1
V gene: TRBV19
D gene: TRBD1
clone size: NA
CDR3 DNA: TGTGCCAGTAGTTTCCGACAGGGTTCCTACAATGAGCAGTTCTTC
CDR3 protein: CASSFRQGSYNEQFF

J gene: TRBJ1-1
V gene: TRBV11-2
D gene: NA
clone size: NA
CDR3 DNA: TGTGCCAGCAGCTTAGGGGGCTCGGTGGACACTGAAGCTTTCTTT
CDR3 protein: CASSLGGSVDTEAFF

J gene: TRBJ2-1
V gene: TRBV27
D gene: NA
clone size: few
CDR3 DNA: TGTGCCAGCAGTCCCTTGGTAGGGGACTACAATGAGCAGTTCTTC
CDR3 protein: CASSPLVGDYNEQFF

J gene: TRBJ1-4
V gene: TRBV30
D gene: TRBD1
clone size: NA
CDR3 DNA: TGTGCCTGGACGGGACAGAGCCAGAGAGATGAAAAACTGTTTTTT
CDR3 protein: CAWTGQSQRDEKLFF

J gene: TRBJ2-1
V gene: TRBV5-4
D gene: TRBD2
clone size: medium-sized
CDR3 DNA: TGTGCCAGCAGCTCTACTAGCGGGAGGCCCTACAATGAGCAGTTCTTC
CDR3 protein: CASSSTSGRPYNEQFF

J gene: TRBJ2-5
V gene: TRBV9
D gene: TRBD2
clone size: NA
CDR3 DNA: TGCGCCCGCCGCGCGGGGGCGGGGGGCGGGACCCAGTACTTC
CDR3 protein: CARRAGAGGGTQYF

J gene: TRBJ1-3
V gene: TRBV19
D gene: NA
clone size: NA
CDR3 DNA: TGTGCCAGTAGTCTCCCGAATCAGGGGTCTGGAAACACCATATATTTT
CDR3 protein: CASSLPNQGSGNTIYF

J gene: TRBJ1-2
V gene: TRBV25-1
D gene: TRBD1
clone size: NA
CDR3 DNA: TGTGCCAGCAGTGAAAAGGACAGGAGAATAGGCTACACCTTC
CDR3 protein: CASSEKDRRIGYTF

J gene: TRBJ2-5
V gene: TRBV4-1
D gene: NA
clone size: NA
CDR3 DNA: TGCGCCAGCAGCCCAGGCTCAGCGGTCCAAGAGACCCAGTACTTC
CDR3 protein: CASSPGSAVQETQYF

J gene: TRBJ2-7
V gene: TRBV30
D gene: NA
clone size: NA
CDR3 DNA: TGTGCCTGGAGTATGGGACATGGTGGGTACGAGCAGTACTTC
CDR3 protein: CAWSMGHGGYEQYF

J gene: TRBJ2-3
V gene: TRBV29-1
D gene: NA
clone size: once
CDR3 DNA: TGCAGCGTTCAGGCAGGTAGCACAGATACGCAGTATTTT
CDR3 protein: CSVQAGSTDTQYF

J gene: TRBJ1-5
V gene: TRBV30
D gene: NA
clone size: NA
CDR3 DNA: TGTGCCTGGAACAGGGAAGAGGATCAGCCCCAGCATTTT
CDR3 protein: CAWNREEDQPQHF

J gene: TRBJ2-1
V gene: TRBV5-4
D gene: NA
clone size: NA
CDR3 DNA: TGTGCCAGCAGCTTAGACAGAGAGAAGAATGAGCAGTTCTTC
CDR3 protein: CASSLDREKNEQFF

J gene: TRBJ2-3
V gene: TRBV24-1
D gene: TRBD2
clone size: once
CDR3 DNA: TGTGCCACCAGTGTCCCGGGACTAGAGCTTAAGCAGTATTTT
CDR3 protein: CATSVPGLELKQYF

J gene: TRBJ1-5
V gene: TRBV7-8
D gene: TRBD1
clone size: NA
CDR3 DNA: TGTGCCAGCAGCTTAGGGGACAGGAATAGCAATCAGCCCCAGCATTTT
CDR3 protein: CASSLGDRNSNQPQHF

J gene: TRBJ2-7
V gene: TRBV4-3
D gene: TRBD2
clone size: NA
CDR3 DNA: TGCGCCAGCAGCCAGGGGACTAGCGGGGGGAGATACGAGCAGTACTTC
CDR3 protein: CASSQGTSGGRYEQYF

J gene: TRBJ1-5
V gene: TRBV19
D gene: NA
clone size: NA
CDR3 DNA: TGTGCCAGTAGTATATACACGTATAGCAATCAGCCCCAGCATTTT
CDR3 protein: CASSIYTYSNQPQHF

J gene: TRBJ1-1
V gene: TRBV7-6
D gene: NA
clone size: NA
CDR3 DNA: TGTGCCAGCAGCTTATTGTCCGAGATGAACACTGAAGCTTTCTTT
CDR3 protein: CASSLLSEMNTEAFF

J gene: TRBJ2-7
V gene: TRBV5-1
D gene: NA
clone size: NA
CDR3 DNA: TGCGCCAGCACAAAGGGACTTGAGATTGGCGAGCAGTACTTC
CDR3 protein: CASTKGLEIGEQYF

J gene: TRBJ2-7
V gene: TRBV28
D gene: TRBD1
clone size: NA
CDR3 DNA: TGTGCCAGCAGGCTTAGGGACAGGGTCCCCGGCGAGCAGTACTTC
CDR3 protein: CASRLRDRVPGEQYF

J gene: TRBJ1-1
V gene: TRBV9
D gene: TRBD1
clone size: NA
CDR3 DNA: TGTGCCAGCGGAGGGACAGGGGGCACTGAAGCTTTCTTT
CDR3 protein: CASGGTGGTEAFF

J gene: TRBJ2-5
V gene: TRBV27
D gene: TRBD2
clone size: NA
CDR3 DNA: TGTGCCAGCAGTTCGGCTAGCGGGTTCCAAGAGACCCAGTACTTC
CDR3 protein: CASSSASGFQETQYF

J gene: TRBJ2-7
V gene: TRBV6-5
D gene: NA
clone size: NA
CDR3 DNA: TGTGCCAGCAGTTACGGGTTACCGGCGGGATCCTACGAGCAGTACTTC
CDR3 protein: CASSYGLPAGSYEQYF

J gene: TRBJ2-1
V gene: TRBV7-9
D gene: TRBD1
clone size: once
CDR3 DNA: TGTGCCAGCAGCTCCGGACAGGCGTACAATGAGCAGTTCTTC
CDR3 protein: CASSSGQAYNEQFF

J gene: TRBJ2-1
V gene: TRBV5-1
D gene: TRBD1
clone size: NA
CDR3 DNA: TGCGCCAGCAGCTCCACCGGGACAGGGACCAATGAGCAGTTCTTC
CDR3 protein: CASSSTGTGTNEQFF

J gene: TRBJ2-7
V gene: TRBV6-5
D gene: TRBD1
clone size: NA
CDR3 DNA: TGTGCCAGCAACGTGGAAGGGACAGGGGCCTACGAGCAGTACTTC
CDR3 protein: CASNVEGTGAYEQYF

J gene: TRBJ2-7
V gene: TRBV5-1
D gene: TRBD2
clone size: NA
CDR3 DNA: TGCGCCAGCAGCGTGCTAGCGGTCCGGGACGAGCAGTACTTC
CDR3 protein: CASSVLAVRDEQYF

J gene: TRBJ2-7
V gene: TRBV10-3
D gene: NA
clone size: few
CDR3 DNA: TGTGCCATCAGTGAGGGTCAGGCCAACCCTTGGGACGAGCAGTACTTC
CDR3 protein: CAISEGQANPWDEQYF

J gene: TRBJ1-1
V gene: TRBV9
D gene: NA
clone size: NA
CDR3 DNA: TGTGCCAGCAGCGTAGCTGGGGGAGGGAGCACTGAAGCTTTCTTT
CDR3 protein: CASSVAGGGSTEAFF

J gene: TRBJ1-4
V gene: TRBV7-9
D gene: NA
clone size: NA
CDR3 DNA: TGTGCCAGCAGCTTAGAACTTAATGAAAAACTGTTTTTT
CDR3 protein: CASSLELNEKLFF

J gene: TRBJ2-1
V gene: TRBV30
D gene: TRBD1
clone size: NA
CDR3 DNA: TGTGCCTGGAGTAAGGTAGGGGGCGCGAGGAATGAGCAGTTCTTC
CDR3 protein: CAWSKVGGARNEQFF

J gene: TRBJ2-7
V gene: TRBV30
D gene: TRBD1
clone size: NA
CDR3 DNA: TGTGCCTGGGAGGGGACAGGGACTATCGAGCAGTACTTC
CDR3 protein: CAWEGTGTIEQYF

J gene: TRBJ2-2
V gene: TRBV10-3
D gene: NA
clone size: once
CDR3 DNA: TGTGCCATCAGTGACCGACTGAACACCGGGGAGCTGTTTTTT
CDR3 protein: CAISDRLNTGELFF

J gene: TRBJ2-1
V gene: TRBV9
D gene: TRBD2
clone size: NA
CDR3 DNA: TGTGCCAGCAGCGTAGTGCCTAGCGGGACCAACAATGAGCAGTTCTTC
CDR3 protein: CASSVVPSGTNNEQFF

J gene: TRBJ2-7
V gene: TRBV5-1
D gene: NA
clone size: NA
CDR3 DNA: TGCGCCAGCAGCTCTTCAGGGAGGGAGCAGTACTTC
CDR3 protein: CASSSSGREQYF

J gene: TRBJ2-1
V gene: TRBV6-4
D gene: NA
clone size: NA
CDR3 DNA: TGTGCCAGCAGCCTGAGCTCCTACAATGAGCAGTTCTTC
CDR3 protein: CASSLSSYNEQFF

J gene: TRBJ1-1
V gene: TRBV28
D gene: NA
clone size: NA
CDR3 DNA: TGTGCCAGCAGTTTATCCAGGGGTGGCACTGAAGCTTTCTTT
CDR3 protein: CASSLSRGGTEAFF

J gene: TRBJ1-1
V gene: TRBV14
D gene: TRBD1
clone size: NA
CDR3 DNA: TGTGCCAGCAGCCAAGCGGGCAGGGGGCGGAACACTGAAGCTTTCTTT
CDR3 protein: CASSQAGRGRNTEAFF

J gene: TRBJ1-4
V gene: TRBV3-1/TRBV3-2
D gene: TRBD1
clone size: NA
CDR3 DNA: TGTGCCAGCAGCCCCGGGACAGGGACCGAAAAACTGTTTTTT
CDR3 protein: CASSPGTGTEKLFF

J gene: TRBJ2-1
V gene: TRBV10-3
D gene: NA
clone size: NA
CDR3 DNA: TGTGCCATCAGTGTCGACAGCTCCTACAATGAGCAGTTCTTC
CDR3 protein: CAISVDSSYNEQFF

J gene: TRBJ2-5
V gene: TRBV11-2
D gene: NA
clone size: NA
CDR3 DNA: TGTGCCAGCAGCTACGGGACGGGGGAGGAGACCCAGTACTTC
CDR3 protein: CASSYGTGEETQYF

J gene: TRBJ1-2
V gene: TRBV18
D gene: NA
clone size: NA
CDR3 DNA: TGTGCCAGCTCACCACTGCGGGAGGGTAATTCTGGCTACACCTTC
CDR3 protein: CASSPLREGNSGYTF